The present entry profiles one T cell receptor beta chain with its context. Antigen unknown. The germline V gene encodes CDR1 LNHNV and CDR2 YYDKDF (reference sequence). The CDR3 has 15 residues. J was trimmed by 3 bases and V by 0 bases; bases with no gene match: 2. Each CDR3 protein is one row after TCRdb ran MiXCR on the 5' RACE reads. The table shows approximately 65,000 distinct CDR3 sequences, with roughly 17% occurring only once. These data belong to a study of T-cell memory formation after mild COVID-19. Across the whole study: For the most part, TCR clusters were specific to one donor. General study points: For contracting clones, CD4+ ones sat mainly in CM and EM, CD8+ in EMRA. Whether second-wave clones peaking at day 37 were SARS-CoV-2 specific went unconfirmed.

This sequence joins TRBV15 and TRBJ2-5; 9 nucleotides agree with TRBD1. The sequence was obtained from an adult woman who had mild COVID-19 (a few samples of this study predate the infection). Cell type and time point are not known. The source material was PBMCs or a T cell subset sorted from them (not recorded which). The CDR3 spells CATSREGTGKETQYF. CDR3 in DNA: TGTGCCACCAGCAGAGAGGGGACAGGGAAAGAGACCCAGTACTTC.